This TCR beta chain stems from a study of shared clonotypes between healthy human individuals. General observations from the study: Represented diversity, genetic and exposure-history alike, was limited by few donors.

All the donors were Caucasian adults who lived in Nashville, Tennessee. The V segment lost 5 bases and the J segment 8 bases; nucleotides outside the gene matches: 5. Germline CDR1 is SGHTA and CDR2 is FQGNSA. This CDR3 contains 12 residues. Using 200 ng DNA, 30,000 or so T cell genomes, the sorted-subset replicate PCRs were run. Using immunoSEQ multiplex PCR, the repertoire was profiled, and TCRdb retains in-frame clones only, with some absent. The data hold more than 900,000 clones, with around 78% observed a single time. To note about this clone: Its antigen is undetermined.

The sample taken for sequencing was memory CD4+ T cells from PBMCs. The subset was: CD45RA-negative fraction. The receptor's source is a man aged 18 to 29 in good health. Some clones in this sample may be carry-over from other donors' samples. The rearrangement joins TRBV7-2 to TRBJ1-1; 7 bases are shared with TRBD1. CDR3 residues: CASSRSTGEAFF. CDR3 nucleotides: TGTGCCAGCAGCCGATCGACAGGGGAAGCTTTCTTT.